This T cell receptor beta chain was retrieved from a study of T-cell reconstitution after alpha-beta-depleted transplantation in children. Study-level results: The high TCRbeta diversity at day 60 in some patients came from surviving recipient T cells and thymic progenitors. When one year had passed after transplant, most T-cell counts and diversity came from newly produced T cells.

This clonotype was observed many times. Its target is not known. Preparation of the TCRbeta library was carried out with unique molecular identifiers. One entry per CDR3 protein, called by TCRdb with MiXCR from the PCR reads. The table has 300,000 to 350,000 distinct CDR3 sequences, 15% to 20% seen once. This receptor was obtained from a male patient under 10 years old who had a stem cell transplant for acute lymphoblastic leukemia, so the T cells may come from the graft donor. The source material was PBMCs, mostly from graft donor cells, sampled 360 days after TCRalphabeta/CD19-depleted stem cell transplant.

The CDR3: CASSSGPLAKFF. DNA for the CDR3: TGTGCCAGCAGTTCCGGACCCCTAGCCAAGTTCTTC. The chain joins TRBV6-5 to TRBJ2-1; maybe TRBD2 (5 bases). The germline V and J ends were trimmed by 4 bases and 14 bases, with 15 bases remaining between them. The length of the CDR3 is 12 residues. Germline assignment: CDR1 MNHEY and CDR2 SVGAGI.